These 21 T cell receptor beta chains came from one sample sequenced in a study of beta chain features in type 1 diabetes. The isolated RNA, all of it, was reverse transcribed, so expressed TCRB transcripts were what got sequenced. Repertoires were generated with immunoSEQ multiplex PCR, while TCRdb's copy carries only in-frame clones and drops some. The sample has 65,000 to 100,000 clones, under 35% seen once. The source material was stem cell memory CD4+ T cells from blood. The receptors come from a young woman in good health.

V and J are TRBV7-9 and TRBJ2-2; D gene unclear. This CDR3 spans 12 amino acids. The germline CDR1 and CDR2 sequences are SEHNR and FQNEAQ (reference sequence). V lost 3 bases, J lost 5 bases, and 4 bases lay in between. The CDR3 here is CASSFQTGELFF. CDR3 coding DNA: TGTGCCAGCAGCTTTCAGACCGGGGAGCTGTTTTTT.

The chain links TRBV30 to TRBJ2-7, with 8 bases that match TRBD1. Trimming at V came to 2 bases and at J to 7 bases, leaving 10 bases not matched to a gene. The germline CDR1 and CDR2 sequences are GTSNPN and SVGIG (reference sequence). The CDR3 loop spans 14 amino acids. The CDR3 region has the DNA TGTGCCTGGAGTTCCCGGGACAGGACAGGGGAGCAGTACTTC. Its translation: CAWSSRDRTGEQYF.

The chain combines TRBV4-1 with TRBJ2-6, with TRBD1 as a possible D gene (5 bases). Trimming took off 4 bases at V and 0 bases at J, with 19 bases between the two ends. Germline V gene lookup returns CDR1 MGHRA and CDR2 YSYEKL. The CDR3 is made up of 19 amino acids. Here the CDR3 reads CASSLEGETGVSGANVLTF. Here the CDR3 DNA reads TGCGCCAGCAGCCTCGAAGGGGAAACAGGAGTCTCTGGGGCCAACGTCCTGACTTTC.

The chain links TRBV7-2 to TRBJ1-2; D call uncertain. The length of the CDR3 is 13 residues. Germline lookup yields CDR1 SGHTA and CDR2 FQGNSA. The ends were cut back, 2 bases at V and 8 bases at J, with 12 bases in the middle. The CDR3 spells CASSLREGGGYTF. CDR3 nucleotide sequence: TGTGCCAGCAGCTTAAGGGAGGGCGGCGGCTACACCTTC.

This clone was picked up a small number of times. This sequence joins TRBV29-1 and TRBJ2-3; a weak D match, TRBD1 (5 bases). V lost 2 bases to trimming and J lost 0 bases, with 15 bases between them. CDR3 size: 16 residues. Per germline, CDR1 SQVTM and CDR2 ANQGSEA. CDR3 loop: CSVESFQGSSTDTQYF. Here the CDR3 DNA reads TGCAGCGTTGAATCATTTCAGGGCTCTAGCACAGATACGCAGTATTTT.

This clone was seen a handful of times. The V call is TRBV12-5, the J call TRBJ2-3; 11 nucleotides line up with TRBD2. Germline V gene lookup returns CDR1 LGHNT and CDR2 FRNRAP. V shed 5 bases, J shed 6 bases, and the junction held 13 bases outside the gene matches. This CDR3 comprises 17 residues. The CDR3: CASGRGTSGSLRDTQYF. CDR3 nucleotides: TGTGCTAGTGGTAGGGGGACTAGCGGATCCCTCAGGGATACGCAGTATTTT.

The CDR3 reads CASGPQEIEKLFF. In DNA, the CDR3 is TGTGCCAGCGGCCCCCAGGAAATTGAAAAACTGTTTTTT. The chain couples TRBV25-1 to TRBJ1-4; D not certain. CDR3 length: 13 amino acids. Germline CDR1 is MGHDK and CDR2 is SYGVNS. V shed 8 bases and J shed 7 bases, with 14 bases lying between them.

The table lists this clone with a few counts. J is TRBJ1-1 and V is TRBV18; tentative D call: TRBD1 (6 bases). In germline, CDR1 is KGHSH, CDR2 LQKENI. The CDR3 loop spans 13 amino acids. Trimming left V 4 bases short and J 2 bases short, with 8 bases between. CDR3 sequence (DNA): TGTGCCAGCTCACTGGACAGAAACACTGAAGCTTTCTTT. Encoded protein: CASSLDRNTEAFF.

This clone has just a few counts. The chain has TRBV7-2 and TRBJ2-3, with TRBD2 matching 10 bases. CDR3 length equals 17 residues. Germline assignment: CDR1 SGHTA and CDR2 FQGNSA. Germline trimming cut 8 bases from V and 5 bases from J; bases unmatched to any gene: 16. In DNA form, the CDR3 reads TGTGCCAGCTCTTCTTCCCCGATACGACTAGCGGGAGATACGCAGTATTTT. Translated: CASSSSPIRLAGDTQYF.

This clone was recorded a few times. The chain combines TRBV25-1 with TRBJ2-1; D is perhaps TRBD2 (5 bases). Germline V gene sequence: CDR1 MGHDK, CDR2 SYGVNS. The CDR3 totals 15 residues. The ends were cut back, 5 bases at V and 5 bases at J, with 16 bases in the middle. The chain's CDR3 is CASSLQDWSDNEQFF. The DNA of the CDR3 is TGTGCCAGCAGTTTGCAGGACTGGTCCGACAATGAGCAGTTCTTC. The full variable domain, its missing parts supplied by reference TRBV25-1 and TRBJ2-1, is EADIYQTPRYLVIGTGKKITLECSQTMGHDKMYWYQQDPGMELHLIHYSYGVNSTEKGDLSSESTVSRIRTEHFPLTLESARPSHTSQYLCASSLQDWSDNEQFFGPGTRLTVL.

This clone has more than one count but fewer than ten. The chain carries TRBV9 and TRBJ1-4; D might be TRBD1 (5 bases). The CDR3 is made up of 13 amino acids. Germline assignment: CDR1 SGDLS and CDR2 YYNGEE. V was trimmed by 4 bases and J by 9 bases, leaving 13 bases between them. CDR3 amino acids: CASSPQAGQKLFF. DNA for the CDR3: TGTGCCAGCAGCCCCCAGGCAGGGCAAAAACTGTTTTTT.

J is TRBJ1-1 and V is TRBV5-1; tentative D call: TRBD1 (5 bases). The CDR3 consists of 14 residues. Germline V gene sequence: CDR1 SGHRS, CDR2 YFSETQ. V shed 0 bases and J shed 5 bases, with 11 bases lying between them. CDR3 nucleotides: TGCGCCAGCAGCTTGGGTAGGGGTGTGACTGAAGCTTTCTTT. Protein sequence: CASSLGRGVTEAFF. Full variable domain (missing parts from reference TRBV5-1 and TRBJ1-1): KAGVTQTPRYLIKTRGQQVTLSCSPISGHRSVSWYQQTPGQGLQFLFEYFSETQRNKGNFPGRFSGRQFSNSRSEMNVSTLELGDSALYLCASSLGRGVTEAFFGQGTRLTVV.

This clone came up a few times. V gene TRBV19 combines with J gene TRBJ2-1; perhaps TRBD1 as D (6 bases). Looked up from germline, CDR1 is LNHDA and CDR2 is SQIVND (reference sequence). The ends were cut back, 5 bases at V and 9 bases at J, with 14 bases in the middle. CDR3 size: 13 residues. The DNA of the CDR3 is TGTGCCAGTAGTCAAACAGGGAGCGGTGAGCAGTTCTTC. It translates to CASSQTGSGEQFF.

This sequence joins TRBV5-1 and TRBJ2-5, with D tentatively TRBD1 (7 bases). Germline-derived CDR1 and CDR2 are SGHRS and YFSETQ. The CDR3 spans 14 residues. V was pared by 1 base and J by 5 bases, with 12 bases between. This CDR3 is CASSLPAGGETQYF. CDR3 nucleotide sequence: TGCGCCAGCAGCTTGCCGGCAGGGGGGGAGACCCAGTACTTC. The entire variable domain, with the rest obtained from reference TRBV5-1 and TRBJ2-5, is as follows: KAGVTQTPRYLIKTRGQQVTLSCSPISGHRSVSWYQQTPGQGLQFLFEYFSETQRNKGNFPGRFSGRQFSNSRSEMNVSTLELGDSALYLCASSLPAGGETQYFGPGTRLLVL.

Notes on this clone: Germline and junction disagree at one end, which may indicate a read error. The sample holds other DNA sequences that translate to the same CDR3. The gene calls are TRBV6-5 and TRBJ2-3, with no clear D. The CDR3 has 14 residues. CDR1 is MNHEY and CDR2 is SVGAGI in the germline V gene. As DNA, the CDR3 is TGCGCCAGCAGTTACGGCAGGTCCCCAGATACGCAGTATTTT. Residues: CASSYGRSPDTQYF.

The CDR3 reads CASSLEQFDEQYF. As DNA, the CDR3 is TGTGCCAGCAGCTTAGAACAGTTCGACGAGCAGTACTTC. The gene calls are TRBV7-9 and TRBJ2-7; the D is unclear. Germline CDR1 and CDR2: SEHNR and FQNEAQ (reference sequence). The CDR3 sequence is 13 residues long. The V and J ends lost 1 base and 5 bases respectively, with 9 bases between them.

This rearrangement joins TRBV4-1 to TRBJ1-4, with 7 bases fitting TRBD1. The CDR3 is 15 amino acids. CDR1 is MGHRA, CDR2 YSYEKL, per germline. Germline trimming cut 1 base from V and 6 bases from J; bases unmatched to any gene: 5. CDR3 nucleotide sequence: TGCGCCAGCAGCCAAGGACAGGGTAGGCATGAAAAACTGTTTTTT. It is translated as CASSQGQGRHEKLFF.

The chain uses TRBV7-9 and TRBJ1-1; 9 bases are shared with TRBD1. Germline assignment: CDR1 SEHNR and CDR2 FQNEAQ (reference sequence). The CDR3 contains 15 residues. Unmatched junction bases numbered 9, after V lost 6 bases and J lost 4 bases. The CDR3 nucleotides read TGTGCCAGCAGTCCCGCGGACAGGGGTAGCACTGAAGCTTTCTTT. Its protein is CASSPADRGSTEAFF. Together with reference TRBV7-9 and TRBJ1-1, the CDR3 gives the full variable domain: DTGVSQNPRHKITKRGQNVTFRCDPISEHNRLYWYRQTLGQGPEFLTYFQNEAQLEKSRLLSDRFSAERPKGSFSTLEIQRTEQGDSAMYLCASSPADRGSTEAFFGQGTRLTVV.

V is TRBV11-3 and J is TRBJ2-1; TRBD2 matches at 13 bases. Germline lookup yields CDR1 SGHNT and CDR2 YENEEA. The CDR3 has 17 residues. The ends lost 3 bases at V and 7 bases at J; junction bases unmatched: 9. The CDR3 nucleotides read TGTGCCAGCAGCTTGAGAAAACTAGCGGGAGGGCCGAATGAGCAGTTCTTC. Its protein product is CASSLRKLAGGPNEQFF.

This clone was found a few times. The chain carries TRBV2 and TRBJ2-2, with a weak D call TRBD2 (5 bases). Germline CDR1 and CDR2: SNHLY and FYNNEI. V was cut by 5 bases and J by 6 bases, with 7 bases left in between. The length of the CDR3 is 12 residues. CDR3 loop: CASSLLAGELFF. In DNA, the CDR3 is TGTGCCAGCAGTTTACTAGCCGGGGAGCTGTTTTTT.

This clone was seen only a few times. The CDR3 is CASINPPLEQFF. DNA of the CDR3: TGTGCCAGCATCAACCCCCCGTTGGAGCAGTTCTTC. V gene TRBV21-1 combines with J gene TRBJ2-1; the table's D call, TRBD2, has no DNA check behind it. TRBV21-1 is termed a pseudogene. The CDR3 covers 12 residues.